The next 32 T cell receptor beta chains were all read from a single sample in a study of T cell changes during pregnancy in multiple sclerosis. Libraries were prepared by immunoSEQ multiplex PCR; TCRdb keeps only in-frame clonotypes and omits some of them. The sample lists under 60,000 clones, around 92% occurring once. Sample: CD4+ T cells from peripheral blood mononuclear cells, taken after pregnancy. The receptors come from a female donor with multiple sclerosis, enrolled in a pregnancy study.

The CDR3 DNA reads TGCGCCAGCAGCCAAGATTATCCCGCAAACAGGGCAACTAATGAAAAACTGTTTTTT. Its protein is CASSQDYPANRATNEKLFF. The rearrangement uses TRBV4-3 and TRBJ1-4, with D possibly TRBD1 on 6 matching bases. Per germline, CDR1 LGHNA and CDR2 YSLEER. The V end lost 0 bases, the J end lost 0 bases, and 17 bases lay between the germline ends. The CDR3 runs to 19 residues.

V gene TRBV7-2 combines with J gene TRBJ1-2; no definite D call. The germline CDR1 and CDR2 sequences are SGHTA and FQGNSA. Trimming removed 4 bases at V and 5 bases at J, with 8 bases between. There are 12 residues in the CDR3. The DNA of the CDR3 is TGTGCCAGCAGCTCCCACCGGTATGGCTACACCTTC. Residues: CASSSHRYGYTF.

The chain couples TRBV7-3 to TRBJ2-2; 7 nucleotides line up with TRBD1. The CDR3 consists of 17 residues. With 5 bases clipped from V and 6 bases from J, the junction kept 15 bases outside the gene matches. Germline loops: CDR1 SGHTA, CDR2 FQGTGA. The CDR3 coding sequence is TGTGCCAGCAGCCCGGCCCCTCTAGGGGGCGGCCCCGGGGAGCTGTTTTTT. Protein sequence: CASSPAPLGGGPGELFF.

This chain links TRBV18 with TRBJ1-1; 8 bases match TRBD1. The CDR3 covers 16 residues. From germline, CDR1 is KGHSH and CDR2 LQKENI. V shed 4 bases and J 0 bases; nucleotides not matched to a gene: 7. The CDR3 loop is CASSQSRQGMNTEAFF. CDR3 DNA sequence: TGTGCCAGCTCACAAAGCCGACAGGGGATGAACACTGAAGCTTTCTTT.

V usage is TRBV7-6 and J usage is TRBJ2-7; D not resolved. V was clipped by 2 bases and J by 2 bases, with 16 bases between them. The CDR3 runs 16 residues. Germline V CDR1 and CDR2: SGHVS, FNYEAQ. As DNA, the CDR3 is TGTGCCAGCAGCTTACTTTCCCTACTACCGGCCTACGAGCAGTACTTC. Its translation: CASSLLSLLPAYEQYF.

Worth noting for this clone: The same CDR3 is also encoded by other DNA sequences in this sample. The chain is built from TRBV27 and TRBJ1-5; possibly TRBD1 for D (6 bases). Per germline, CDR1 MNHEY and CDR2 SMNVEV (reference sequence). The CDR3 contains 14 residues. Trimming cost V 3 bases and J 1 base, with 7 bases left between them. The chain's CDR3 is CASSFRGSNQPQHF. CDR3 bases: TGTGCCAGCAGTTTCAGGGGAAGCAATCAGCCCCAGCATTTT.

This clone was found once. The chain links TRBV11-2 to TRBJ2-1; 10 nucleotides align to TRBD1. Germline assignment: CDR1 SGHAT and CDR2 FQNNGV. The V gene end was trimmed by 2 bases and the J gene end by 5 bases; junction bases not matched to a gene: 6. The CDR3 loop spans 16 amino acids. The CDR3 region is CASSLFVGQGNNEQFF. The CDR3 DNA is TGTGCCAGCAGCTTATTCGTGGGACAGGGGAACAATGAGCAGTTCTTC.

The gene calls are TRBV7-2 and TRBJ2-1, with 8 bases identical to TRBD2. The CDR3 runs 15 residues. V shed 1 base and J 8 bases; nucleotides not matched to a gene: 7. Germline V CDR1 and CDR2: SGHTA, FQGNSA. The CDR3 coding sequence is TGTGCCAGCAGCTTAGTCGGGAGGGCGGTAGATGAGCAGTTCTTC. It codes for CASSLVGRAVDEQFF.

V usage is TRBV5-4 and J usage is TRBJ1-3; the D gene is possibly TRBD1 (5 bases). Trimming left V 0 bases short and J 2 bases short, with 12 bases between. The CDR3 covers 16 residues. Germline lookup yields CDR1 SGHNT and CDR2 YYREEE (reference sequence). This CDR3 is CASSLAGVGAGNTIYF. DNA for the CDR3: TGTGCCAGCAGCTTGGCGGGGGTAGGGGCTGGAAACACCATATATTTT.

The chain carries TRBV9 and TRBJ2-1; TRBD2 matches at 14 bases. This CDR3 has 16 amino acids. Trimming removed 3 bases from V and 10 bases from J; junction bases left unmatched: 9. Germline CDR1 is SGDLS and CDR2 is YYNGEE. As DNA, the CDR3 is TGTGCCAGCAGCGAACGGGGACTAGCGGGAGAAGGGGAGCAGTTCTTC. Its translation is CASSERGLAGEGEQFF.

This chain connects TRBV4-2 to TRBJ2-1, with 13 bases matching TRBD2. V lost 1 base, J lost 12 bases, and 0 bases stayed unmatched. The CDR3 is 13 amino acids. In germline, CDR1 is LGHNA, CDR2 YNFKEQ. In nucleotides, the CDR3 is TGTGCCAGCAGCCAAGGGACTAGCGGGAGGCAGTTCTTC. Amino acid sequence: CASSQGTSGRQFF.

V and J are TRBV18 and TRBJ2-7; 9 nucleotides align to TRBD2. Trimming at V came to 6 bases and at J to 1 base, leaving 4 bases not matched to a gene. Per germline, CDR1 KGHSH and CDR2 LQKENI. The CDR3 runs 14 residues. Written as DNA, the CDR3 is TGTGCCAGCTCTCTGGCGGGAGGGTCCTACGAGCAGTACTTC. Its translation is CASSLAGGSYEQYF.

The V and J genes are TRBV7-2 and TRBJ2-7; TRBD1 agrees at 8 bases. The ends lost 5 bases at V and 2 bases at J; junction bases unmatched: 8. The germline V gene encodes CDR1 SGHTA and CDR2 FQGNSA. The CDR3 is 15 residues long. Written as DNA, the CDR3 is TGTGCCAGCAGCAAGGACAGGGTGGTTACCTACGAGCAGTACTTC. Amino acid sequence: CASSKDRVVTYEQYF.

The gene calls are TRBV6-5 and TRBJ2-2, with 7 bases aligning to TRBD1. This CDR3 contains 15 residues. CDR1 and CDR2 (germline): MNHEY, SVGAGI. V lost 6 bases, J lost 1 base, and 5 bases stayed unmatched. CDR3 nucleotides: TGTGCCAGCAGAAAACAGGGGCGGAACACCGGGGAGCTGTTTTTT. It codes for CASRKQGRNTGELFF.

V and J are TRBV28 and TRBJ1-1; 7 nucleotides match TRBD1. Germline values: CDR1 MDHEN, CDR2 SYDVKM. The CDR3 consists of 13 residues. Unmatched junction bases numbered 8, after V lost 8 bases and J lost 5 bases. The chain's CDR3 is CASFLRGRTEAFF. Here the CDR3 DNA reads TGTGCCAGCTTCCTTAGGGGGCGGACTGAAGCTTTCTTT.

The chain uses TRBV6-6 and TRBJ2-1; 7 bases fit TRBD1. CDR3 size: 13 residues. The germline gives CDR1 MNHNY, CDR2 SVGAGI (reference sequence). V shed 5 bases and J 12 bases; nucleotides not matched to a gene: 10. The CDR3 region is CASSPSTGYRQFF. The DNA for the CDR3 is TGTGCCAGCAGTCCTTCGACAGGGTACAGGCAGTTCTTC.

J is TRBJ1-2 and V is TRBV28; D gene unclear. The V end was cut by 6 bases, the J end by 5 bases, with 10 bases between. There are 12 residues in the CDR3. The V gene's germline CDR1 is MDHEN and CDR2 SYDVKM. The CDR3 DNA reads as TGTGCCAGCAGACAGAACATTTATGGCTACACCTTC. This sequence encodes CASRQNIYGYTF.

This chain joins TRBV5-5 and TRBJ1-2; tentatively, D is TRBD1 (6 bases). Germline V gene lookup returns CDR1 SGHKS and CDR2 YYEKEE (reference sequence). This CDR3 region has 13 residues. The ends were cut back, 2 bases at V and 7 bases at J, with 12 bases in the middle. CDR3 in amino acids: CASSLNTGIGYTF. As DNA, the CDR3 is TGTGCCAGCAGCTTAAACACAGGGATTGGCTACACCTTC.

The genes are TRBV6-1 and TRBJ1-1; D is undetermined. Trimming pared 9 bases from V and 0 bases from J, leaving 5 bases between. The CDR3 runs 11 residues. The germline V gene encodes CDR1 MNHNS and CDR2 SASEGT. Here the CDR3 reads CASYMNTEAFF. CDR3 coding DNA: TGTGCCAGTTACATGAACACTGAAGCTTTCTTT.

This clone occurred once. The chain couples TRBV28 to TRBJ2-3; 11 nucleotides align to TRBD1. V was clipped by 5 bases and J by 7 bases; unmatched bases: 11. The CDR3 is made up of 16 amino acids. Per the germline V gene, CDR1 is MDHEN and CDR2 is SYDVKM. CDR3 DNA sequence: TGTGCCAGCAGTCCCTTAGGGACAGGGGGAGTTCATACGCAGTATTTT. Protein sequence: CASSPLGTGGVHTQYF.

This clone was seen just once. The rearrangement joins TRBV2 to TRBJ2-1; 9 bases are a match to TRBD2. The V gene's germline CDR1 is SNHLY and CDR2 FYNNEI. Trimming removed 6 bases from V and 2 bases from J; junction bases left unmatched: 5. The CDR3 totals 15 residues. The CDR3 loop reads CASRALAGTYNEQFF. The CDR3 DNA sequence: TGTGCCAGCAGAGCTCTAGCGGGAACCTACAATGAGCAGTTCTTC.

This chain uses TRBV18 with TRBJ2-7, with 8 bases that match TRBD1. Unmatched junction bases numbered 14, after V lost 0 bases and J lost 7 bases. The CDR3 has 17 residues. Germline V lookup: CDR1 KGHSH, CDR2 LQKENI. The CDR3: CASSPPSSGGSSREQYF. The CDR3 DNA reads TGTGCCAGCTCACCACCGTCATCAGGGGGCTCGAGTAGGGAGCAGTACTTC.

The J gene is TRBJ2-2, the V gene TRBV7-2; D remains unclear. V was pared by 1 base and J by 2 bases, with 8 bases between. Germline CDR1 is SGHTA and CDR2 is FQGNSA. This CDR3 is 15 amino acids long. The CDR3 loop reads CASSLGSTNTGELFF. As DNA, the CDR3 is TGTGCCAGCAGCTTAGGGAGTACTAACACCGGGGAGCTGTTTTTT. Full variable domain (outside the CDR3, taken from reference TRBV7-2 and TRBJ2-2): GAGVSQSPSNKVTEKGKDVELRCDPISGHTALYWYRQSLGQGLEFLIYFQGNSAPDKSGLPSDRFSAERTGGSVSTLTIQRTQQEDSAVYLCASSLGSTNTGELFFGEGSRLTVL.

The chain joins TRBV20-1 to TRBJ2-1; D unclear. The CDR3 is made up of 10 amino acids. V gave up 1 base and J gave up 11 bases, with 6 bases separating them. CDR1 and CDR2 from the germline V gene are DFQATT and SNEGSKA (reference sequence). The CDR3 DNA is TGCAGTGCTAGAGCTCTAAAGCAGTTCTTC. This translates into CSARALKQFF.

The chain employs TRBV2 and TRBJ2-7, with D possibly TRBD1 on 6 matching bases. V lost 6 bases and J lost 1, with 13 bases in between. The CDR3 has 14 amino acids. In germline, CDR1 is SNHLY, CDR2 FYNNEI. In DNA, the CDR3 is TGTGCCAGCAGACCAATTACAGGGTCCTACGAGCAGTACTTC. Its protein product is CASRPITGSYEQYF. Full variable domain (rest looked up from reference TRBV2 and TRBJ2-7): EPEVTQTPSHQVTQMGQEVILRCVPISNHLYFYWYRQILGQKVEFLVSFYNNEISEKSEIFDDQFSVERPDGSNFTLKIRSTKLEDSAMYFCASRPITGSYEQYFGPGTRLTVT.

The chain carries TRBV5-1 and TRBJ2-3; D is ambiguous. The length of the CDR3 is 15 residues. V lost 2 bases and J 2 bases, leaving 12 bases between the germline ends. Germline CDR1 is SGHRS and CDR2 is YFSETQ. In nucleotides, the CDR3 is TGCGCCAGCAGCTTACGGAGAATGAACACAGATACGCAGTATTTT. Its protein is CASSLRRMNTDTQYF.

The rearrangement joins TRBV2 to TRBJ1-2; TRBD1 might be the D (6 bases). Trimming stripped 6 bases from V and 6 bases from J, with 17 bases between. Germline CDR1 reads SNHLY; CDR2 reads FYNNEI. The CDR3 contains 14 residues. The CDR3 DNA sequence: TGTGCCAGCAGCACAAGGACAGCCGTCCATGGCTACACCTTC. The encoded protein is CASSTRTAVHGYTF.

V gene TRBV20-1 combines with J gene TRBJ2-1; D gene ambiguous. Deletions cut 6 bases from V and 9 bases from J, with 12 bases between. Germline CDR1 DFQATT, CDR2 SNEGSKA (reference sequence). There are 11 residues in the CDR3. CDR3 bases: TGCAGTGCCCCAAGCGTGGCTGAGCAGTTCTTC. Its protein is CSAPSVAEQFF.

The genes are TRBV4-3 and TRBJ1-3; 9 bases match TRBD1. V lost 0 bases to trimming and J lost 5 bases; unmatched junction nucleotides: 8. The germline V gene has CDR1 LGHNA and CDR2 YSLEER. The CDR3 length is 17 residues. CDR3 protein: CASSQDRYRGLRNTIYF. The CDR3 region has the DNA TGCGCCAGCAGCCAAGATCGGTACAGGGGGCTTAGAAACACCATATATTTT.

The chain joins TRBV5-6 to TRBJ2-7; D is undetermined. The V end was cut by 0 bases, the J end by 1 base, with 14 bases between. The germline gives CDR1 SGHDT, CDR2 YYEEEE. The CDR3 covers 16 residues. CDR3 residues: CASSLVLRSQSYEQYF. The DNA of the CDR3 is TGTGCCAGCAGCTTGGTCTTGCGCTCGCAATCCTACGAGCAGTACTTC.

This chain links TRBV27 with TRBJ1-5, with D perhaps matching TRBD1 (5 bases). Germline CDR1 and CDR2: MNHEY and SMNVEV (reference sequence). The V end lost 1 base, the J end lost 1 base, and 14 bases lay between the germline ends. This CDR3 region has 17 residues. CDR3 sequence reads: CASSLWGGRGSNQPQHF. The DNA of the CDR3 is TGTGCCAGCAGTTTATGGGGGGGGAGGGGCAGCAATCAGCCCCAGCATTTT.

The V call is TRBV4-3, the J call TRBJ2-1, with D unresolved. Per the germline V gene, CDR1 is LGHNA and CDR2 is YSLEER. The V gene lost 2 bases and the J gene lost 6 bases, with 11 bases spanning the gap. The CDR3 has 14 residues. The CDR3 DNA follows: TGCGCCAGCAGCCAACAACTGTATAGCAATGAGCAGTTCTTC. Protein sequence: CASSQQLYSNEQFF.